This is a list of T cell receptor beta chains from one sample in a study of blood T cell repertoires in COVID-19. Profiling relied on immunoSEQ multiplex PCR, and the TCRdb table lists in-frame clones only, not all of them. This table has roughly 37,000 clones, roughly 80% appearing once. The specimen was peripheral blood. Source of these receptors: a man between 60 and 75 years old with active COVID-19. Each CDR3 is given with its conserved first and last residue.

j_gene	v_gene	CDR3aa
TRBJ1-2	TRBV12-5	CASGSDPGAVGYTF
TRBJ2-1	TRBV6-6	CASLAIAGGLGEQFF
TRBJ1-4	TRBV15	CATSQFRGVGEKLFF
TRBJ1-5	TRBV6-2/TRBV6-3	CASSDRGPQPQHF
TRBJ1-1	TRBV27	CASSPTRTGGPVHTEAFF
TRBJ1-6	TRBV6-1	CASSEVEGDNSPLHF
TRBJ1-1	TRBV6-2/TRBV6-3	CASSYEGDTEAFF
TRBJ2-1	TRBV11-2	CASSVDRFGEQFF
TRBJ2-7	TRBV19	CASSMRGPPYEQYF
TRBJ2-5	TRBV30	CAWSEDRVETQYF
TRBJ2-1	TRBV18	CASSAGDSYNEQFF
TRBJ1-2	TRBV19	CASNAGFSNYGYTF
TRBJ2-7	TRBV5-4	CASSPGGAGYEQYF
TRBJ2-1	TRBV7-2	CASSLAQVRAHEQFF
TRBJ1-3	TRBV5-1	CASRQDTNSGNTIYF
TRBJ2-6	TRBV3-1/TRBV3-2	CASSHTGGLGANVLTF
TRBJ1-2	TRBV14	CASSQEGLHF
TRBJ2-1	TRBV7-2	CASSLWTSGISYNEQFF
TRBJ1-4	TRBV9	CASSVGLQTGEKLFF
TRBJ2-7	TRBV5-1	CASSITGVSSYEQYF
TRBJ1-1	TRBV5-8	CASSLWGDTEAFF
TRBJ2-7	TRBV7-2	CASSNTGVYEQYF
TRBJ1-4	TRBV6-5	CASSFGADSQFF
TRBJ1-2	TRBV9	CASSVAGGTQGYGYTF
TRBJ2-3	TRBV11-2	CASSSKTSTDTQYF
TRBJ2-6	TRBV10-3	CAIRPEGGANVLTF
TRBJ1-1	TRBV5-5	CASSLQGGTEAFF
TRBJ2-7	TRBV28	CASTPPGTGNSYEQYF
TRBJ2-1	TRBV5-4	CASSDTSGGAGEQFF
TRBJ1-1	TRBV7-8	CASKLGGETEAFF